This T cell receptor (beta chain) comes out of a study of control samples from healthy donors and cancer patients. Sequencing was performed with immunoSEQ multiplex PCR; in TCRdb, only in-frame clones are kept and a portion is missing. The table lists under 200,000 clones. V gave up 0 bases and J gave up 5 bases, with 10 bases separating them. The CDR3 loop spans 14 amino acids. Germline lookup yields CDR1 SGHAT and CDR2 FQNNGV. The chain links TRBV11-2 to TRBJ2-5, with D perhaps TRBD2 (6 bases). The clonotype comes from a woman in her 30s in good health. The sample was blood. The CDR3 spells CASSLELARETQYF. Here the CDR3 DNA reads TGTGCCAGCAGCTTAGAACTAGCCAGGGAGACCCAGTACTTC.